Listed below are T cell receptor beta chains from one sample, sequenced in a study of T cell changes during pregnancy in multiple sclerosis. The method was immunoSEQ multiplex PCR; TCRdb's version includes in-frame clones alone and lacks a portion of them. The sample records about 49,000 clones, roughly 89% being singletons. The material sequenced was peripheral blood, taken after pregnancy. Receptor source: a female donor in good health, enrolled as a control in a pregnancy study. The CDR3 runs from the conserved cysteine through the conserved F or W. The D gene is left open where the match is weak. Some rows mark clone size as missing; the rest say once, few, many or name a class of expanded clone.

>TRBJ1-1|once|NA|TRBV7-9
TGTGCCAGCAGCCCCCGGAGGGCTCTAAACACTGAAGCTTTCTTT
CASSPRRALNTEAFF
>TRBJ1-1|NA|NA|TRBV19
TGTGCCAGTAGTCTCTCTCCAGGGGTAGGCACTGAAGCTTTCTTT
CASSLSPGVGTEAFF
>TRBJ2-1|NA|NA|TRBV7-2
TGTGCCAGCAGCACGCTCCCGAGCACCTACAATGAGCAGTTCTTC
CASSTLPSTYNEQFF
>TRBJ1-2|NA|NA|TRBV6-5
TGTGCCAGCGGCCGGGCCGGGGAGATAAACTATGGCTACACCTTC
CASGRAGEINYGYTF
>TRBJ2-7|NA|NA|TRBV28
TGTGCCAGCAGTTTGGGGCAGGGGTCCTCCTACGAGCAGTACTTC
CASSLGQGSSYEQYF
>TRBJ1-1|NA|NA|TRBV11-1
TGTGCCAGCAGCGACCGACAACCGAACACTGAAGCTTTCTTT
CASSDRQPNTEAFF
>TRBJ1-4|NA|NA|TRBV15
TGTGCCACCAGCAGCACCGGGAACGGGTATGAAAAACTGTTTTTT
CATSSTGNGYEKLFF
>TRBJ1-2|NA|NA|TRBV6-1
TGTGCCAGCAGCGGTACAGGGCCTAACTATGGCTACACCTTC
CASSGTGPNYGYTF
>TRBJ1-1|NA|NA|TRBV28
TGTGCCAGCAGCCCCCCACACAGGGAGACTGAAGCTTTCTTT
CASSPPHRETEAFF
>TRBJ2-1|NA|NA|TRBV5-1
TGCGCCAGCAGCTCCCAGGGGTTTGAGCAGTTCTTC
CASSSQGFEQFF
>TRBJ1-2|NA|TRBD1|TRBV5-1
TGCGCCAGCAGCTTAAGGACAGGGACACTTAACTATGGCTACACCTTC
CASSLRTGTLNYGYTF
>TRBJ2-1|NA|NA|TRBV5-4
TGTGCCAGCAGCAGTCAGCAGGGCTACAATGAGCAGTTCTTC
CASSSQQGYNEQFF
>TRBJ2-7|NA|TRBD1|TRBV7-2
TGTGCCAGCAGCTCCCGGGACAGGGACGAGCAGTACTTC
CASSSRDRDEQYF
>TRBJ2-5|NA|NA|TRBV9
TGTGCCAGCAGCGCAGGGGAGGGGAGGGTTCAGGAGACCCAGTACTTC
CASSAGEGRVQETQYF
>TRBJ1-1|NA|TRBD1|TRBV19
TGTGCCAGTATTCTTTCGACAGGGCGCACTGAAGCTTTCTTT
CASILSTGRTEAFF
>TRBJ1-2|NA|TRBD1|TRBV2
TGTGCCAGCAGCCGCTCCCTCGGGACAGGGGATACTAACTATGGCTACACCTTC
CASSRSLGTGDTNYGYTF
>TRBJ2-7|NA|TRBD1|TRBV9
TGTGCCAGCAGCCCCCGGGACAGGGGGTCCCACGAGCAGTACTTC
CASSPRDRGSHEQYF
>TRBJ1-2|NA|TRBD1|TRBV7-6
TGTGCCAGCAGCTTCGTTGGTGGCGCAGGGGGTGGAGAGAGCGATGGCTACACCTTC
CASSFVGGAGGGESDGYTF
>TRBJ2-7|NA|TRBD1|TRBV18
TGTGCCAGCTCTCCCCGGGGGACAGGGTTGGGCGAGCAGTACTTC
CASSPRGTGLGEQYF
>TRBJ1-4|NA|NA|TRBV4-3
TGCGCCAGCAGCCCGGCTTTAGGACCATCAGGGGAAAAACTGTTTTTT
CASSPALGPSGEKLFF
>TRBJ1-3|once|NA|TRBV2
TGTGCCAGCAGTCTAAGCTCGGTTCTTAGCTCTGGAAACACCATATATTTT
CASSLSSVLSSGNTIYF
>TRBJ1-4|NA|NA|TRBV21-1
TGTGCCAGCAGTCGGACAGGGGGCATAGAAAAACTGTTTTTT
CASSRTGGIEKLFF
>TRBJ2-3|NA|TRBD2|TRBV7-8
TGTGCCAGCAGCTTAGCTGCTAGCGGGGGCCGTGGAGATACGCAGTATTTT
CASSLAASGGRGDTQYF
>TRBJ2-3|NA|TRBD2|TRBV9
TGTGCCAGCAGTGGTGGTCACAGGGGCGAACTAGCGGGGGGGACAGATACGCAGTATTTT
CASSGGHRGELAGGTDTQYF
>TRBJ2-2|once|TRBD1|TRBV7-2
TGTGCCAGCAGCTGGAAGACAGGGGCGAACACCGGGGAGCTGTTTTTT
CASSWKTGANTGELFF
>TRBJ2-1|NA|TRBD2|TRBV18
TGTGCCAGCTCACCGAGGGCTAGCGGGAGAAGTTTGGATGAGCAGTTCTTC
CASSPRASGRSLDEQFF
>TRBJ2-2|NA|NA|TRBV7-7
TGTGCTAGCAGCCTACAGACAAACACCGGGGAGCTGTTTTTT
CASSLQTNTGELFF
>TRBJ2-7|NA|TRBD1|TRBV4-3
TGCGCCAGCAGCCAAGGTCGGGGACAGGGGTCCCACGAGCAGTACTTC
CASSQGRGQGSHEQYF
>TRBJ1-1|few|NA|TRBV29-1
TGCAGCGTTGAGGGCCGGATGAACACTGAAGCTTTCTTT
CSVEGRMNTEAFF
>TRBJ1-2|NA|TRBD1|TRBV4-1
TGCGCCAGCAGCCCAGGGACAGGGGATGGCTACACCTTC
CASSPGTGDGYTF
>TRBJ1-1|NA|NA|TRBV9
TGTGCCAGCAGCACCCGGGGGGACACTGAAGCTTTCTTT
CASSTRGDTEAFF
>TRBJ1-1|once|NA|TRBV5-1
TGCGCCAGCAGCTCGGGGGACCGCCTTCGCACTGAAGCTTTCTTT
CASSSGDRLRTEAFF
>TRBJ2-6|NA|NA|TRBV7-8
TGTGCCAGCAGCTTAGCTAGCAGCTCTGGGGCCAACGTCCTGACTTTC
CASSLASSSGANVLTF
>TRBJ2-5|NA|TRBD1|TRBV7-2
TGTGCCAGCAGCTGGGACAGGGGGCTAAGAGAGACCCAGTACTTC
CASSWDRGLRETQYF
>TRBJ2-7|NA|TRBD1|TRBV2
TGTGCCAGCACTCTGACAGGGGTCGAGCAGTACTTC
CASTLTGVEQYF
>TRBJ1-4|NA|NA|TRBV7-2
TGTGCCAGCAGCTTAGTCTCGGGGGGCTCAAATGAAAAACTGTTTTTT
CASSLVSGGSNEKLFF
>TRBJ2-7|NA|TRBD2|TRBV13
TGTGCCAGCAGCTACCGCCCAGGACTAGTCCCTGGCGAGCAGTACTTC
CASSYRPGLVPGEQYF
>TRBJ2-3|NA|NA|TRBV6-5
TGTGCCAGCAGTTCGAAGCATACGCAGTATTTT
CASSSKHTQYF
>TRBJ2-7|NA|NA|TRBV7-9
TGTGCCAGCAGCTTAGGATCGCGCGGCGAGCAGTACTTC
CASSLGSRGEQYF
>TRBJ2-7|NA|TRBD1|TRBV18
TGTGCCAGCTCACCATACAGGACAGGGGCACACGAGCAGTACTTC
CASSPYRTGAHEQYF
>TRBJ1-1|NA|NA|TRBV29-1
TGCAGCGTTGAAGATCCTTGGGGTACCGATAGAGGGTGGACTGAAGCTTTCTTT
CSVEDPWGTDRGWTEAFF
>TRBJ1-5|NA|NA|TRBV7-2
TGTGCCAGCAGCTTTACAGGAACCGATCAGCCCCAGCATTTT
CASSFTGTDQPQHF
>TRBJ2-1|NA|TRBD1|TRBV5-1
TGCGCCAGCAGCTTGGACTGGACAGGGTACAATGAGCAGTTCTTC
CASSLDWTGYNEQFF
>TRBJ1-6|NA|NA|TRBV9
TGTGCCAGCAGCGTAGGTGCTAGTCATAATTCACCCCTCCACTTT
CASSVGASHNSPLHF